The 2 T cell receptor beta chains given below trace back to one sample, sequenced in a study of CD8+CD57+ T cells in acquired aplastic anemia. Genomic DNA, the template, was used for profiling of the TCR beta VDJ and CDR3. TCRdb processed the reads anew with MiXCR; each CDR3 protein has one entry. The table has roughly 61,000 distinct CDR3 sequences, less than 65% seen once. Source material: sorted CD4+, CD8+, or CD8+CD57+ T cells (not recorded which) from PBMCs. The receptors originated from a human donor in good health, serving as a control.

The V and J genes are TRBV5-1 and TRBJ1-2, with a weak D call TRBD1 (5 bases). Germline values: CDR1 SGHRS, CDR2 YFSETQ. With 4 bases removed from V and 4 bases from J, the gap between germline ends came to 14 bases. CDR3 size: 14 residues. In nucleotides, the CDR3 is TGCGCCAGCAGCGTGCGGGACGGATTCTATGGCTACACCTTC. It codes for CASSVRDGFYGYTF.

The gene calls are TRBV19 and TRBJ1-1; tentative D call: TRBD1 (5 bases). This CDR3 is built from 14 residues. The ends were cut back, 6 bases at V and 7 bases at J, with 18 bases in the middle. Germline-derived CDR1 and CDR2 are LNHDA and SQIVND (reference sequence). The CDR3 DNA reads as TGTGCCAGTAGACCCGGGACCCTCGTCAGTGAAGCTTTCTTT. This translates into CASRPGTLVSEAFF.